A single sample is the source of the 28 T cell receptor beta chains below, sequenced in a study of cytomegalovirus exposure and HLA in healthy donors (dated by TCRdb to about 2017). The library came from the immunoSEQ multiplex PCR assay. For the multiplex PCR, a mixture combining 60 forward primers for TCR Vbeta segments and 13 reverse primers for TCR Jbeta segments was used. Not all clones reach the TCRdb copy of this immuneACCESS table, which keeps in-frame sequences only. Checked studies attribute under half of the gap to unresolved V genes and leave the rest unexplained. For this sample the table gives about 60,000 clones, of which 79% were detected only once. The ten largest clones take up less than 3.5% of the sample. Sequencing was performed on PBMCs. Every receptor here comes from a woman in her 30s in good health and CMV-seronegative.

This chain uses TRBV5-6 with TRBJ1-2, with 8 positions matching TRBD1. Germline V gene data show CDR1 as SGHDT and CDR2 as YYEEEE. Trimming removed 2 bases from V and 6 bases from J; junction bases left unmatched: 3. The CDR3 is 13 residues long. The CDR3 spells CASSLGQGDGYTF. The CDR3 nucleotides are TGTGCCAGCAGCTTAGGACAGGGTGATGGCTACACCTTC.

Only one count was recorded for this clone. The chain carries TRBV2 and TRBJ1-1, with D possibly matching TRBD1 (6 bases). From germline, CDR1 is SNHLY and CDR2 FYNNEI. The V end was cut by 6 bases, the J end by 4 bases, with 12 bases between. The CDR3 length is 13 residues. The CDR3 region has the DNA TGTGCCAGCAGGAAAGGGGGGGGCACTGAAGCTTTCTTT. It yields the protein CASRKGGGTEAFF.

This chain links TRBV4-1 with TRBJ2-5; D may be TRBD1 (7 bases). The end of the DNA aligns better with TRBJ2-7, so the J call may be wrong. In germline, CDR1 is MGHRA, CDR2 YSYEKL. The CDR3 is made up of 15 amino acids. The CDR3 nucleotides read TGCGCCAGCAGCCCCGGGCAGGGGGGTCCCTACGAGCAGTACTTC. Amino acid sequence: CASSPGQGGPYEQYF.

CDR3 amino acids: CASSHGGGEQFF. As DNA, the CDR3 is TGTGCCAGCAGCCATGGTGGCGGTGAGCAGTTCTTC. The chain links TRBV4-2 to TRBJ2-1; D gene unclear. CDR1 LGHNA and CDR2 YNFKEQ come from the germline V gene. The CDR3 contains 12 residues. V was trimmed by 3 bases and J by 9 bases, leaving 9 bases between them.

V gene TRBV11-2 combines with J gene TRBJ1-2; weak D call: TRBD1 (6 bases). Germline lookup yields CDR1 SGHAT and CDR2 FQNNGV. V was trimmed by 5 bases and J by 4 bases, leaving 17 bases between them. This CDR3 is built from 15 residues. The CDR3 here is CASSHLLGQIYGYTF. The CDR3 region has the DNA TGTGCCAGCAGCCACCTTCTCGGACAGATCTATGGCTACACCTTC.

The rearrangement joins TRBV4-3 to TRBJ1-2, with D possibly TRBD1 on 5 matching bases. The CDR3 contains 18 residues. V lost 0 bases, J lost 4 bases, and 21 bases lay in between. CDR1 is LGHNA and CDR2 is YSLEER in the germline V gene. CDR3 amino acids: CASSQEFVGGSVFYGYTF. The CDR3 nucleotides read TGCGCCAGCAGCCAAGAATTTGTGGGGGGAAGCGTGTTCTATGGCTACACCTTC.

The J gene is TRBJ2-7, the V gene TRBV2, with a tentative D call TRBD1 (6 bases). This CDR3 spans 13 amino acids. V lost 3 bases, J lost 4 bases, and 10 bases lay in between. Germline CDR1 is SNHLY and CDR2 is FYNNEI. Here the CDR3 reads CASSDRTVYEQYV. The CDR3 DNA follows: TGTGCCAGCAGTGACCGGACAGTTTACGAGCAGTACGTC.

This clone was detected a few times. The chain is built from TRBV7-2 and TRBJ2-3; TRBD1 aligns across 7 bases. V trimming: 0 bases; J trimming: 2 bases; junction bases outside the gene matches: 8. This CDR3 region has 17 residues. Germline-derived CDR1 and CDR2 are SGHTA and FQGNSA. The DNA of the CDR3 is TGTGCCAGCAGCTTAGCGCGGCCCAGGGGGAACACAGATACGCAGTATTTT. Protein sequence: CASSLARPRGNTDTQYF.

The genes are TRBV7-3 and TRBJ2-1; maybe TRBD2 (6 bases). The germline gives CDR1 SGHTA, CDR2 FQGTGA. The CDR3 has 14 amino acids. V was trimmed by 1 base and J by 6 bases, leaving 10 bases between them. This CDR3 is CASSLSAGSNEQFF. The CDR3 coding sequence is TGTGCCAGCAGCTTAAGCGCGGGGAGCAATGAGCAGTTCTTC.

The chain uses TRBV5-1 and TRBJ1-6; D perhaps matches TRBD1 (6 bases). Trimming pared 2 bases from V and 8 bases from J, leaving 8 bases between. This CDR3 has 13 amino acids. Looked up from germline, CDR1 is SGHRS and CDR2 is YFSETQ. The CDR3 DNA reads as TGCGCCAGCAGCTTTGCAGGGGATTCACCCCTCCACTTT. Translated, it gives CASSFAGDSPLHF.

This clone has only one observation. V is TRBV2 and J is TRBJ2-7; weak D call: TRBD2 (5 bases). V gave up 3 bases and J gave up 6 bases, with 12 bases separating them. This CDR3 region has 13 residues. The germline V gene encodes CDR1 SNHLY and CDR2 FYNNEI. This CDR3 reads CASSEYEGAEQYV. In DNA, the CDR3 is TGTGCCAGCAGTGAGTATGAGGGAGCCGAGCAGTACGTC.

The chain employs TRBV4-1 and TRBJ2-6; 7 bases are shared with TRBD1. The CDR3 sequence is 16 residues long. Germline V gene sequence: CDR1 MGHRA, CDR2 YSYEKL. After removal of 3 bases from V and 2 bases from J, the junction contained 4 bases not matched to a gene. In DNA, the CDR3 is TGCGCCAGCAGCCAGACGGACAGGACTGGGGCCAACGTCCTGACTTTC. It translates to CASSQTDRTGANVLTF.

The CDR3 nucleotides are TGTGCCAGCAGGGACGACAGGCCCGGAGCTTTCTTT. Translating gives CASRDDRPGAFF. The chain employs TRBV6-5 and TRBJ1-1; TRBD1 is a possible D gene (6 bases). V lost 6 bases and J 10 bases, leaving 15 bases between the germline ends. Germline V gives CDR1 MNHEY, CDR2 SVGAGI. The CDR3 runs to 12 residues.

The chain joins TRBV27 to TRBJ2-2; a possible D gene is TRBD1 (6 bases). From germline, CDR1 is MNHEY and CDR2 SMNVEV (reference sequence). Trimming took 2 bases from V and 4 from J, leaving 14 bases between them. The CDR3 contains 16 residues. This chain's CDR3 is CASSLLGRDTTGELFF. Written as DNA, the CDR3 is TGTGCCAGCAGTTTACTAGGCAGGGACACCACCGGGGAGCTGTTTTTT.

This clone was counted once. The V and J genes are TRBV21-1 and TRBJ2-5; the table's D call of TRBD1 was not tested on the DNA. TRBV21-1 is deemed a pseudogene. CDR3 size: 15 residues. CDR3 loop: CASSSYRVVPETQYF. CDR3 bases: TGTGCCAGCAGCAGTTACAGGGTAGTCCCAGAGACCCAGTACTTC.

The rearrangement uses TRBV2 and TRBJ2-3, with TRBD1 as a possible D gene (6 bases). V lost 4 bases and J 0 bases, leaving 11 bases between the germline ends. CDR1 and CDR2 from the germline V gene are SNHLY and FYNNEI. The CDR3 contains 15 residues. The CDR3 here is CASSVGTYSTDTQYF. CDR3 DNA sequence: TGTGCCAGCAGTGTGGGGACATATAGCACAGATACGCAGTATTTT.

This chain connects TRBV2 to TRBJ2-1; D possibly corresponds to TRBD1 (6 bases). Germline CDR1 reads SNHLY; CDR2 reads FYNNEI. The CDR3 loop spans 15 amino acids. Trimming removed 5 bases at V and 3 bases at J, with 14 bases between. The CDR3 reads CASSSKGQYYNEQFF. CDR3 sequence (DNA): TGTGCCAGCAGTTCCAAGGGACAATACTACAATGAGCAGTTCTTC.

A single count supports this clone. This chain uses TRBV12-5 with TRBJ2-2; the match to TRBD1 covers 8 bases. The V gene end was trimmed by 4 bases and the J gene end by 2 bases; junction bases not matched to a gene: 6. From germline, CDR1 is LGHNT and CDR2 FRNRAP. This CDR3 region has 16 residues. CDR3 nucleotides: TGTGCTAGTGGTTATTGGACAGGGAAAAACACCGGGGAGCTGTTTTTT. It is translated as CASGYWTGKNTGELFF.

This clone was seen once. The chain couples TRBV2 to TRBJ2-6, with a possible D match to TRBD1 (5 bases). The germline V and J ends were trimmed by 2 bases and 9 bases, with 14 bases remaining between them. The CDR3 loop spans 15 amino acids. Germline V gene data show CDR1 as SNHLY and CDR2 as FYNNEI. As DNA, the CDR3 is TGTGCCAGCAGTGAAAATCAGGGTGGAGTCAACGTCCTGACTTTC. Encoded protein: CASSENQGGVNVLTF.

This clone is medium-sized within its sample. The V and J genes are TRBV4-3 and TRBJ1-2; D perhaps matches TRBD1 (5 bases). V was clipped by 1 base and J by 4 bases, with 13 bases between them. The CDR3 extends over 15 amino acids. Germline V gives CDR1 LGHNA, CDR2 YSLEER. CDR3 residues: CASSQVRGFLYGYTF. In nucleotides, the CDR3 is TGCGCCAGCAGCCAAGTTCGGGGGTTTCTCTATGGCTACACCTTC.

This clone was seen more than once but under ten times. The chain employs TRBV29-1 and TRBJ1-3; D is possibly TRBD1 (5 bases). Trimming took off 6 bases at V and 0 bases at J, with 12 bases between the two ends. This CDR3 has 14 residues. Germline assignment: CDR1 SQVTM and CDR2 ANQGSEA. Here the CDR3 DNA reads TGCAGCGTCGATGACAGCCCCTCTGGAAACACCATATATTTT. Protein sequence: CSVDDSPSGNTIYF. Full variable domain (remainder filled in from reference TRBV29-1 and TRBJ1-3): SAVISQKPSRDICQRGTSLTIQCQVDSQVTMMFWYRQQPGQSLTLIATANQGSEATYESGFVIDKFPISRPNLTFSTLTVSNMSPEDSSIYLCSVDDSPSGNTIYFGEGSWLTVV.

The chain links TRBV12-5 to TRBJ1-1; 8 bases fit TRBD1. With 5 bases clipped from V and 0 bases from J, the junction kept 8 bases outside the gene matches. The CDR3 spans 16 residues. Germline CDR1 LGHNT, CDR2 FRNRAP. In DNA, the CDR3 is TGTGCTAGTGGTCCCCCAGGGGGCTGGATGAACACTGAAGCTTTCTTT. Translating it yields CASGPPGGWMNTEAFF.

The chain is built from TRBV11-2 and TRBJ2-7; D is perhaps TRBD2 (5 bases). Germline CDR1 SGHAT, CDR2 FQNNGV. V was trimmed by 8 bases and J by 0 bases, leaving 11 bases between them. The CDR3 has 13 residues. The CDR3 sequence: CASRGSNSYEQYF. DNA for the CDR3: TGTGCCAGCCGGGGATCGAACTCCTACGAGCAGTACTTC.

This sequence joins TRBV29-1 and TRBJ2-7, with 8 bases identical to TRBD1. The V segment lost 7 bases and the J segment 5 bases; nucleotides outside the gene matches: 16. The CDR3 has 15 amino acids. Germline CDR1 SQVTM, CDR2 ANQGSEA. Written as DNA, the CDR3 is TGCAGCGCTCTTTATTCGGACAGGGCGGTGGACGAGCAGTACTTC. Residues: CSALYSDRAVDEQYF.

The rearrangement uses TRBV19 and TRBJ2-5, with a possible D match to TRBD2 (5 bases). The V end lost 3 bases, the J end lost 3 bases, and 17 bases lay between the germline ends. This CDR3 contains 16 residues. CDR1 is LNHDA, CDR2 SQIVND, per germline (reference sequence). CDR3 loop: CASSIERTRTEETQYF. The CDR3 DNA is TGTGCCAGTAGTATTGAGAGGACTCGTACGGAAGAGACCCAGTACTTC.

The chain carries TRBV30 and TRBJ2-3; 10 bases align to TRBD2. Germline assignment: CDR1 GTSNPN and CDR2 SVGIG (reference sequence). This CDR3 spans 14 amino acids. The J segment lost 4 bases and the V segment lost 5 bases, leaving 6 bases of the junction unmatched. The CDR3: CAWEPGLASDTQYF. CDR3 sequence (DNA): TGTGCCTGGGAACCGGGACTAGCGTCAGATACGCAGTATTTT.

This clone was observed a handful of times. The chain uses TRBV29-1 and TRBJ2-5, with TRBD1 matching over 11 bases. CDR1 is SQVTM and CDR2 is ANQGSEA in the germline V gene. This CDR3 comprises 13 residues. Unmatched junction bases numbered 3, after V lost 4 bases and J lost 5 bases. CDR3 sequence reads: CSVGRDRGETQYF. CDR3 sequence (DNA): TGCAGCGTTGGCCGGGACAGGGGGGAGACCCAGTACTTC.

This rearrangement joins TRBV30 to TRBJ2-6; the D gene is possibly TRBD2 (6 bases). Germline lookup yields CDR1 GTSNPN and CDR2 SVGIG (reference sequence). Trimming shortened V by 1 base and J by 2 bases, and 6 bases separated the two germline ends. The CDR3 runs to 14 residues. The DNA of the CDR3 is TGTGCCTGGAGTGGGGGGGCTGGGGCCAACGTCCTGACTTTC. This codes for CAWSGGAGANVLTF.